This T cell receptor beta chain was identified during a study of blood T cell repertoires in COVID-19. Study details: Collection of acute and convalescent COVID-19 samples took place in the United States, Italy and Spain. Sample material is recorded as cDNA or gDNA derived from T cells, B-cell-depleted T cells, or PBMCs.

Original processing methods: Estimated nucleated cell counts came from reference gene primer amplification. Profiled with immunoSEQ multiplex PCR; TCRdb holds only in-frame clones, not every one. The DNA was the basis for D and trimming; V, J and clone size are from that table. The data contain about 97,000 clones, 81% of them singletons. V lost 6 bases to trimming and J lost 7 bases, with 12 bases between them. Germline values: CDR1 MNHNY, CDR2 SVGAGI (reference sequence). The CDR3 is 13 residues long. Specimen: peripheral blood. The chain carries TRBV6-6 and TRBJ1-4, with D perhaps TRBD1 (6 bases). The clonotype was recovered from a man in his 60s with acute or convalescent COVID-19. The CDR3, as DNA: TGTGCCAGCAGCCGGGGGGGCGGTGAAAAACTGTTTTTT. Its protein product is CASSRGGGEKLFF.